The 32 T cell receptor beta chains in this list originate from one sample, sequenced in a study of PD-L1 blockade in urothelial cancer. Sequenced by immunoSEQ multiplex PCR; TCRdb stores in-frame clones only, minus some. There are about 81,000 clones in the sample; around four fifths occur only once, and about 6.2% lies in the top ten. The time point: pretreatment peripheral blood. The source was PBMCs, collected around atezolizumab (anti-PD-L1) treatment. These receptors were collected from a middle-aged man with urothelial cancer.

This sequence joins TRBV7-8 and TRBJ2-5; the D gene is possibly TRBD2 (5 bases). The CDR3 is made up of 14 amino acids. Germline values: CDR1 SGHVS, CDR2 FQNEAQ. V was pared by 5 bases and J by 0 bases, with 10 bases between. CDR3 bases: TGTGCCAGCAGCCCCAGAGGGTACCAAGAGACCCAGTACTTC. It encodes CASSPRGYQETQYF.

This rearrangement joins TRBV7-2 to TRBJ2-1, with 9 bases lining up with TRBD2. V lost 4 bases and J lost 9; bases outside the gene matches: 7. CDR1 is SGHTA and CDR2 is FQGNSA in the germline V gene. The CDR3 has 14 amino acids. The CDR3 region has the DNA TGTGCCAGCAGCTCCATAGCGGGAGTGGCTGAGCAGTTCTTC. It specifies CASSSIAGVAEQFF.

The CDR3 sequence is CASSFPRRISYNEQFF. CDR3 nucleotide sequence: TGTGCCAGCAGCTTCCCGAGGCGGATATCCTACAATGAGCAGTTCTTC. The chain has TRBV11-2 and TRBJ2-1; D is unclear. The ends were cut back, 3 bases at V and 1 base at J, with 13 bases in the middle. The CDR3 has 16 amino acids. CDR1 and CDR2 from the germline V gene are SGHAT and FQNNGV.

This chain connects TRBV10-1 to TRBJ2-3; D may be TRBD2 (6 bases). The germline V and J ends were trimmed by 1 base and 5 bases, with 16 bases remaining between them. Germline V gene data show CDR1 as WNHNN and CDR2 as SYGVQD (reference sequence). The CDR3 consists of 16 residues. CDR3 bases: TGCGCCAGCAGTGAGTTACGGCGGGGTTGGGTAGATACGCAGTATTTT. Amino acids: CASSELRRGWVDTQYF.

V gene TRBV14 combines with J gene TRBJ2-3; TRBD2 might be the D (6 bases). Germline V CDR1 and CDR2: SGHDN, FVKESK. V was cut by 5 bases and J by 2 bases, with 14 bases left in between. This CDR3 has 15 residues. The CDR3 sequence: CASSTGTFVTDTQYF. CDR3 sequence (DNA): TGTGCCAGCAGCACCGGGACTTTCGTCACAGATACGCAGTATTTT.

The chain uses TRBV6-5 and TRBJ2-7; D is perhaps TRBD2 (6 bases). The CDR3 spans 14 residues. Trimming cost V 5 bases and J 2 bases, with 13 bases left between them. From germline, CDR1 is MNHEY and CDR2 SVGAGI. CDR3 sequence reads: CASSNGGSTYEQYF. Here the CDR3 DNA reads TGTGCCAGCAGTAACGGGGGTTCGACCTACGAGCAGTACTTC.

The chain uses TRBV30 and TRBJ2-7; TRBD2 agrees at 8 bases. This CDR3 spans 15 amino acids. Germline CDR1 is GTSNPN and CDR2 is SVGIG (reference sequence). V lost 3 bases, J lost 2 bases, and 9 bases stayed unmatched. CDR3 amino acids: CAWSKIGTRPYEQYF. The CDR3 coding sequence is TGTGCCTGGAGCAAAATCGGGACTAGACCCTACGAGCAGTACTTC.

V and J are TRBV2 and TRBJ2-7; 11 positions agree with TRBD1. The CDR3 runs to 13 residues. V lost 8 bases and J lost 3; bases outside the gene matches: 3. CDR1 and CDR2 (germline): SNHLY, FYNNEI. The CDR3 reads CASAGTGGYEQYF. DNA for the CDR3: TGTGCCAGCGCCGGGACAGGGGGCTACGAGCAGTACTTC. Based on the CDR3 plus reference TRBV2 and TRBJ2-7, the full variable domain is EPEVTQTPSHQVTQMGQEVILRCVPISNHLYFYWYRQILGQKVEFLVSFYNNEISEKSEIFDDQFSVERPDGSNFTLKIRSTKLEDSAMYFCASAGTGGYEQYFGPGTRLTVT.

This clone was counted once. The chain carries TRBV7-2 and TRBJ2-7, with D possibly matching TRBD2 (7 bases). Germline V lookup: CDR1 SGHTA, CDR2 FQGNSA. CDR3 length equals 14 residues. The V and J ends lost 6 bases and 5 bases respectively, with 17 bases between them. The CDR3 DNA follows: TGTGCCAGCAGAGGGGGGGCGGGAGTGAACGAGCAGTACTTC. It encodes CASRGGAGVNEQYF. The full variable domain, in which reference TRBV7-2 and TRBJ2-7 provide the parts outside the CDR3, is GAGVSQSPSNKVTEKGKDVELRCDPISGHTALYWYRQSLGQGLEFLIYFQGNSAPDKSGLPSDRFSAERTGGSVSTLTIQRTQQEDSAVYLCASRGGAGVNEQYFGPGTRLTVT.

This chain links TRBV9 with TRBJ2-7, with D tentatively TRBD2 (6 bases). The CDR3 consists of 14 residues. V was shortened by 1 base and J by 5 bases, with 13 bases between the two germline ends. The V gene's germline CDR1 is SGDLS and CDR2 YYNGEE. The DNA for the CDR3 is TGTGCCAGCAGCGTAATCCCGGAGGGGAACGAGCAGTACTTC. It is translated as CASSVIPEGNEQYF.

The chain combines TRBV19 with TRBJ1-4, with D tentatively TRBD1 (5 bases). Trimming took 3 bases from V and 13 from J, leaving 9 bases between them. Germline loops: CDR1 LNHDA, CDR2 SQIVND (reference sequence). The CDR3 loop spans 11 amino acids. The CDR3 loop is CASSMGLGLFF. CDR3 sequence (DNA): TGTGCCAGTAGTATGGGGCTCGGACTGTTTTTT.

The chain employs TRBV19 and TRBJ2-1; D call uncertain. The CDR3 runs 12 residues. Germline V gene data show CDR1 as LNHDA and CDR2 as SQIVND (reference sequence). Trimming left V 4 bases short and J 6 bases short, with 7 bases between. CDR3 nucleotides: TGTGCCAGTAGTAGCAACATCAATGAGCAGTTCTTC. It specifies CASSSNINEQFF.

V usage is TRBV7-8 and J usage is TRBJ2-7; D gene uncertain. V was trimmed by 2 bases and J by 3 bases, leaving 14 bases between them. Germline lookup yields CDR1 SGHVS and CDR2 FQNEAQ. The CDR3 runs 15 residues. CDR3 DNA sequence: TGTGCCAGCAGCTTACGCGAAACGAGGATCTACGAGCAGTACTTC. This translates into CASSLRETRIYEQYF.

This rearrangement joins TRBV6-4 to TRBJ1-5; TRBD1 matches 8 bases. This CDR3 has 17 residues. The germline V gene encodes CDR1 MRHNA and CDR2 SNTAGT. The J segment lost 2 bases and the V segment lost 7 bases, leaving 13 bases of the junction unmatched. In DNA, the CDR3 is TGTGCCAGCACCCTCAGGGGGCTGACGGTGGGCAATCAGCCCCAGCATTTT. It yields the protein CASTLRGLTVGNQPQHF.

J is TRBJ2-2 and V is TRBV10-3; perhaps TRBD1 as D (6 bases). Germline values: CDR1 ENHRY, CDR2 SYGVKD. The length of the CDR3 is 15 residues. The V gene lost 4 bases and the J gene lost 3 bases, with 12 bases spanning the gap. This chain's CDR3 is CAISGLQGDTGELFF. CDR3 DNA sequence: TGTGCCATCAGTGGTTTACAGGGAGACACCGGGGAGCTGTTTTTT.

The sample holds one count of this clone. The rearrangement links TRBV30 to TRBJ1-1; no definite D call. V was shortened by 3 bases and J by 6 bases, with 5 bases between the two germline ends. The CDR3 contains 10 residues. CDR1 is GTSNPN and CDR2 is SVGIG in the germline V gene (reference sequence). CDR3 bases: TGTGCCTGGAGACGAGCTGAAGCTTTCTTT. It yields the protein CAWRRAEAFF.

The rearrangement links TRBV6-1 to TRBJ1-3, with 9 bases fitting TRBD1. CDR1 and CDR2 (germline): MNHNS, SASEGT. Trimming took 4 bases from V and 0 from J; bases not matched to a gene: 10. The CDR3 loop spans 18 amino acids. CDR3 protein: CASSALTGGGSSGNTIYF. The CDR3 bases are TGTGCCAGCAGTGCTCTAACAGGGGGCGGAAGCTCTGGAAACACCATATATTTT.

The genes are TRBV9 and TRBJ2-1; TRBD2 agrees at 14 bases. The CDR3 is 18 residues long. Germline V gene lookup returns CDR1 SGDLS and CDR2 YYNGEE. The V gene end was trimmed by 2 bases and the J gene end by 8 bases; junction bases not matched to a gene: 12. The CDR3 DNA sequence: TGTGCCAGCAGCGTGGGGACTAGCGGGAGAAGGGTGGGGTATGAGCAGTTCTTC. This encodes CASSVGTSGRRVGYEQFF. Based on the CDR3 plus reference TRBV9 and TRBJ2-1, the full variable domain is DSGVTQTPKHLITATGQRVTLRCSPRSGDLSVYWYQQSLDQGLQFLIQYYNGEERAKGNILERFSAQQFPDLHSELNLSSLELGDSALYFCASSVGTSGRRVGYEQFFGPGTRLTVL.

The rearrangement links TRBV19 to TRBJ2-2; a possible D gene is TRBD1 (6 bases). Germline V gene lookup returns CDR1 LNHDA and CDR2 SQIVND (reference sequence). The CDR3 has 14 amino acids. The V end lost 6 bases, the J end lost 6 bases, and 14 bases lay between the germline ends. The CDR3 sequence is CASSHQGWPGELFF. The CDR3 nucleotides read TGTGCCAGTAGCCATCAGGGGTGGCCCGGGGAGCTGTTTTTT.

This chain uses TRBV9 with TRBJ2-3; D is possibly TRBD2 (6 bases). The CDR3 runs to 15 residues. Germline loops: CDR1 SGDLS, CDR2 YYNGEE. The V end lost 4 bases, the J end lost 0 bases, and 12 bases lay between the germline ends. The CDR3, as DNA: TGTGCCAGCAGCACGGGACTTCTTAGCACAGATACGCAGTATTTT. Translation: CASSTGLLSTDTQYF.

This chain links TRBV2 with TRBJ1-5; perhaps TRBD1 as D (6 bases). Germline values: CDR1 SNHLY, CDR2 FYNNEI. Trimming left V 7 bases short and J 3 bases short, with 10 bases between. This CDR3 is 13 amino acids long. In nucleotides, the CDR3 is TGTGCCAGCAAGAGGGACAACAATCAGCCCCAGCATTTT. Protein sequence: CASKRDNNQPQHF.

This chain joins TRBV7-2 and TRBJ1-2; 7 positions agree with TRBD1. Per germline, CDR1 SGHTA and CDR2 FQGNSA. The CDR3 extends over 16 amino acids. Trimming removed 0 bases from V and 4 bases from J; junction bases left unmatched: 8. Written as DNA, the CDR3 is TGTGCCAGCAGCTTAGCGCACGGAGGGGGCAGCTATGGCTACACCTTC. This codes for CASSLAHGGGSYGYTF.

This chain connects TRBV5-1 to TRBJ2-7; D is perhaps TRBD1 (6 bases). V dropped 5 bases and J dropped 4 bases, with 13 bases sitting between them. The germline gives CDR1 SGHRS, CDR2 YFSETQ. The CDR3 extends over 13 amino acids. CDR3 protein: CASRDSRSYEQYF. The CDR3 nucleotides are TGCGCCAGCAGGGACAGCAGGTCGTACGAGCAGTACTTC.

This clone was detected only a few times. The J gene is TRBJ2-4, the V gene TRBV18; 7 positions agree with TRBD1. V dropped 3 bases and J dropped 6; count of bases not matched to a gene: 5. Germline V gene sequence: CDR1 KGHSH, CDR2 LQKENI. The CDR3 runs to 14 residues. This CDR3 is CASSPETGINIQYF. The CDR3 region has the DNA TGTGCCAGCTCACCCGAGACAGGGATAAACATTCAGTACTTC.

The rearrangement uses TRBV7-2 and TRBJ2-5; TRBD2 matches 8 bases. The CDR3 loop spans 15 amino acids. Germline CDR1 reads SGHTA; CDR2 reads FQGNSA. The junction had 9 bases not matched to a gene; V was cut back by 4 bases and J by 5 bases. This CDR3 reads CASSYDGRVKETQYF. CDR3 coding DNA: TGTGCCAGCAGCTACGACGGGAGGGTGAAGGAGACCCAGTACTTC. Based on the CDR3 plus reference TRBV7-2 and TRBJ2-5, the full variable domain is GAGVSQSPSNKVTEKGKDVELRCDPISGHTALYWYRQSLGQGLEFLIYFQGNSAPDKSGLPSDRFSAERTGGSVSTLTIQRTQQEDSAVYLCASSYDGRVKETQYFGPGTRLLVL.

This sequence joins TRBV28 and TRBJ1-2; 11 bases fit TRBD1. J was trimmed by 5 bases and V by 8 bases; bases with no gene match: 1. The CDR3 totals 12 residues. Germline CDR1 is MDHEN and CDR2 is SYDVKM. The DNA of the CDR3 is TGTGCCAGCCGGGACAGGGGGTATGGCTACACCTTC. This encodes CASRDRGYGYTF.

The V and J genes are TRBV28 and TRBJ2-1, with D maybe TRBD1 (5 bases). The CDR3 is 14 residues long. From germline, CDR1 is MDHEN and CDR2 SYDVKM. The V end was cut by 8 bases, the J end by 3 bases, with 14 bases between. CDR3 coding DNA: TGTGCCAGCGGAGCAGGGCAACACTACAATGAGCAGTTCTTC. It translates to CASGAGQHYNEQFF.

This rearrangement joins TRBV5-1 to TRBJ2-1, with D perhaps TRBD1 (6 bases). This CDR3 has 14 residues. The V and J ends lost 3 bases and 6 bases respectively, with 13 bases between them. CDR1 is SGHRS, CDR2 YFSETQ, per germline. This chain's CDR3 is CASSSNDRRNEQFF. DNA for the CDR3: TGCGCCAGCAGCTCTAACGACAGGCGCAATGAGCAGTTCTTC.

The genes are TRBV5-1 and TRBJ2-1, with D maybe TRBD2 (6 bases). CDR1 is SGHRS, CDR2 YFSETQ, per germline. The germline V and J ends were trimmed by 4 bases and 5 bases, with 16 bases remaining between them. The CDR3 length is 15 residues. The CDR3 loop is CASSGGTPSNNEQFF. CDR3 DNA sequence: TGCGCCAGCAGCGGGGGGACTCCCTCGAACAATGAGCAGTTCTTC.

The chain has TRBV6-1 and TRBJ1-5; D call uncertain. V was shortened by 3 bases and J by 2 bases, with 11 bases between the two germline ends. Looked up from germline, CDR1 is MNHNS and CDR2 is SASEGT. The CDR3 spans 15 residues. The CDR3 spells CASSESGRGNQPQHF. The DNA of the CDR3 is TGTGCCAGCAGTGAGTCGGGTCGCGGCAATCAGCCCCAGCATTTT.

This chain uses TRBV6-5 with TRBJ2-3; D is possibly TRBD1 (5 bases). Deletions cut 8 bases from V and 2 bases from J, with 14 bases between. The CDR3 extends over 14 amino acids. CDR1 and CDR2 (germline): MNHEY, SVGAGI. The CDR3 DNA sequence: TGTGCCAGCCGCTCAGGGTCTTTCACAGATACGCAGTATTTT. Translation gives CASRSGSFTDTQYF.

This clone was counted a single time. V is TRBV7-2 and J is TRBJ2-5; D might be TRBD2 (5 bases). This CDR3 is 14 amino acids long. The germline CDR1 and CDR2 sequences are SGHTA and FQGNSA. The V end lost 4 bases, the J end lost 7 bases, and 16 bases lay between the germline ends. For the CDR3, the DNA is TGTGCCAGCAGCTACCCCGGGGTCCTAAGGACCCAGTACTTC. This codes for CASSYPGVLRTQYF.